This T cell receptor (beta chain) is drawn from a study of blood T cell repertoires in COVID-19. About the study: COVID-19 samples, acute and convalescent, were from the United States, Italy and Spain. T cells, B-cell-depleted T cells, or PBMCs provided the cDNA or gDNA that served as material.

In the original workflow: Reference gene primers were amplified, and this amplification served to estimate nucleated cell counts. Assay used: immunoSEQ multiplex PCR; TCRdb lists only in-frame clones, some missing. V, J and clone size derive from that table, while D and trimming were established from the DNA sequence. Of 210,000 or so clones in the sample, approximately 78% are singletons; the top ten hold 2.5% to 3%. Germline V CDR1 and CDR2: KGHSH, LQKENI. CDR3 length: 13 residues. J was trimmed by 6 bases and V by 3 bases; bases with no gene match: 5. This receptor was obtained from a woman older than 75 with active or convalescent COVID-19. The sample was peripheral blood. The rearrangement uses TRBV18 and TRBJ2-7, with 7 bases matching TRBD1. The DNA of the CDR3 is TGTGCCAGCTCACCCGGGACAGAGCCCGAGCAGTACTTC. It specifies CASSPGTEPEQYF. Combining the CDR3 with reference TRBV18 and TRBJ2-7 gives the whole variable domain NAGVMQNPRHLVRRRGQEARLRCSPMKGHSHVYWYRQLPEEGLKFMVYLQKENIIDESGMPKERFSAEFPKEGPSILRIQQVVRGDSAAYFCASSPGTEPEQYFGPGTRLTVT.